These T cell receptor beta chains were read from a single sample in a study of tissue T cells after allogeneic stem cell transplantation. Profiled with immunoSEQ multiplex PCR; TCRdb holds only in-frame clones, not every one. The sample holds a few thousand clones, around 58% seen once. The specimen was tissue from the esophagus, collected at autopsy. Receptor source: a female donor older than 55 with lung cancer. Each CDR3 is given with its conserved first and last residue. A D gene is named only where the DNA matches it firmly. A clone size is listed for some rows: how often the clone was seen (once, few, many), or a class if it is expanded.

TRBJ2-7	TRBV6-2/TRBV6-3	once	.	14	CASSYRALPYEQYF	TGTGCCAGCAGTTACAGAGCGTTACCCTACGAGCAGTACTTC
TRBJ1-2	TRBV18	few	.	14	CASSPVGINYGYTF	TGTGCCAGCTCACCTGTGGGAATTAACTATGGCTACACCTTC
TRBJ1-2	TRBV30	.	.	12	CAWRRQSYGYTF	TGTGCCTGGAGACGGCAAAGCTATGGCTACACCTTC
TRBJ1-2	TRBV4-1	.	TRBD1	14	CASSRDRVGYGYTF	TGCGCCAGCAGCCGCGACAGGGTGGGATATGGCTACACCTTC
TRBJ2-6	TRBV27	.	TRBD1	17	CASSFVTGVSGANVLTF	TGTGCCAGCAGTTTCGTGACAGGGGTCTCTGGGGCCAACGTCCTGACTTTC
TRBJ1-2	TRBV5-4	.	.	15	CASSLSPGAGYGYTF	TGTGCCAGCAGCTTGTCTCCCGGGGCTGGCTATGGCTACACCTTC
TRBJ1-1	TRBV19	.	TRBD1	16	CASSMGGQGIWTEAFF	TGTGCCAGTAGTATGGGGGGACAGGGGATTTGGACTGAAGCTTTCTTT
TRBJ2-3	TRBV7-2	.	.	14	CASTQNRLADTQYF	TGTGCCAGCACCCAGAATAGACTCGCAGATACGCAGTATTTT
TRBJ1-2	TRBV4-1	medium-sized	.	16	CASSQDPGGASLGYTF	TGCGCCAGCAGCCAAGATCCCGGGGGGGCCAGCTTAGGCTACACCTTC
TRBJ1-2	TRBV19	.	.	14	CASRHTGKGHGYTF	TGTGCCAGTAGGCATACAGGGAAGGGTCACGGCTACACCTTC
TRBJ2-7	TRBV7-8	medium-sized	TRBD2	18	CASSLAPLPGLAVYEQYF	TGTGCCAGCAGCTTAGCCCCTTTACCGGGACTAGCGGTCTACGAGCAGTACTTC
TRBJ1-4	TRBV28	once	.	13	CASSRGTNEKLFF	TGTGCCAGCAGCAGGGGTACTAATGAAAAACTGTTTTTT
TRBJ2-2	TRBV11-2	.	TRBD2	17	CASSLGTSGSNTGELFF	TGTGCCAGCAGCCTCGGGACTAGCGGGAGTAACACCGGGGAGCTGTTTTTT
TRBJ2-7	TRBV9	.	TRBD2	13	CASSVAGGNEQYF	TGTGCCAGCAGCGTAGCGGGAGGGAACGAGCAGTACTTC
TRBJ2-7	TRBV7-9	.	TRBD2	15	CASSSLTSGRYEQYF	TGTGCCAGCAGCTCCCTGACTAGCGGGAGGTACGAGCAGTACTTC
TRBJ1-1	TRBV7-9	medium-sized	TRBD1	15	CASSPRQGTVAEAFF	TGTGCCAGCAGCCCGAGACAGGGAACTGTGGCTGAAGCTTTCTTT
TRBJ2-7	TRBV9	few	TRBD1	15	CASSEGQLGAYEQYF	TGTGCCAGCAGCGAGGGACAGCTTGGAGCCTACGAGCAGTACTTC
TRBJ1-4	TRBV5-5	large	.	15	CASYSTQGASEKLFF	TGTGCCAGCTATAGTACTCAGGGAGCGAGTGAAAAACTGTTTTTT
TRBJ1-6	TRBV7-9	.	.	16	CASSLGQGFYNSPLHF	TGTGCCAGCAGCTTAGGTCAAGGTTTCTATAATTCACCCCTCCACTTT
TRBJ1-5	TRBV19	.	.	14	CASSIGRWDRPQHF	TGTGCCAGTAGTATAGGGCGGTGGGATAGGCCCCAGCATTTT
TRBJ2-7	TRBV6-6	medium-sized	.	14	CASSYKGPVYEQYF	TGTGCCAGCAGTTACAAGGGACCGGTCTACGAGCAGTACTTC
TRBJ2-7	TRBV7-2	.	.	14	CASSLERLWYEQYF	TGTGCCAGCAGCTTAGAAAGGCTGTGGTACGAGCAGTACTTC
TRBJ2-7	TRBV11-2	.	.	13	CASSSGQYYEQYF	TGTGCCAGCAGCTCCGGACAGTACTACGAGCAGTACTTC
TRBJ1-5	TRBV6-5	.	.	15	CASSYGRGGHQPQHF	TGTGCCAGCAGTTATGGTAGGGGCGGGCATCAGCCCCAGCATTTT
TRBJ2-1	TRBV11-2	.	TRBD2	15	CASSFGLAGLNEQFF	TGTGCCAGCAGCTTTGGACTAGCGGGACTCAATGAGCAGTTCTTC
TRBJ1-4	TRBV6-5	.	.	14	CASRAQGGLEKLFF	TGTGCCAGCAGGGCTCAGGGAGGTTTAGAAAAACTGTTTTTT
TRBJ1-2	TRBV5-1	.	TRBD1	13	CASSRGTGEGYTF	TGCGCCAGCAGCCGGGGCACAGGGGAGGGCTACACCTTC
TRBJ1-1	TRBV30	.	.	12	CAWSAAGIEAFF	TGTGCCTGGAGTGCGGCAGGGATTGAAGCTTTCTTT
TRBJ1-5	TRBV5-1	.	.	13	CASSLALNEPQHF	TGCGCCAGCAGCTTGGCACTTAATGAGCCCCAGCATTTT
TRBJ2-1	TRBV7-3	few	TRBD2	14	CASSFGGGGNEQFF	TGTGCCAGCAGCTTCGGCGGGGGAGGAAATGAGCAGTTCTTC
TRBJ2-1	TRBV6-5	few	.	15	CASSYGWGGHNEQFF	TGTGCCAGCAGTTACGGCTGGGGGGGCCACAATGAGCAGTTCTTC
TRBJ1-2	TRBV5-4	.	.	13	CASSLVGASSYTF	TGTGCCAGCAGCTTGGTTGGGGCTTCTAGCTACACCTTC
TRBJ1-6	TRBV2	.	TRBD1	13	CASTQGAGSPLHF	TGTGCCAGCACACAGGGGGCTGGTTCACCCCTCCACTTT
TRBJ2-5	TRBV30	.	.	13	CAWSVNRDETQYF	TGTGCCTGGAGTGTAAACAGGGATGAGACCCAGTACTTC
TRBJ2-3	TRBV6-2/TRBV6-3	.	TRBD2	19	CASSPPPTSGIRPTDTQYF	TGTGCCAGCAGTCCGCCGCCTACTAGCGGGATTAGGCCCACAGATACGCAGTATTTT
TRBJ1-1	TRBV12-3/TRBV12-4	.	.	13	CASSKYRDTEAFF	TGTGCCAGCAGTAAATACAGGGACACTGAAGCTTTCTTT
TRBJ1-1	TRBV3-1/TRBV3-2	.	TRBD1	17	CASSQDRDRDMNTEAFF	TGTGCCAGCAGCCAAGATAGGGACAGGGACATGAACACTGAAGCTTTCTTT
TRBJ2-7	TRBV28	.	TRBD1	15	CASSGPGQASYEQYF	TGTGCCAGCAGTGGGCCGGGACAGGCCTCCTACGAGCAGTACTTC
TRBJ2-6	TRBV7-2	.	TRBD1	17	CASSYGQGPSGANVLTF	TGTGCCAGCAGCTACGGACAGGGTCCCTCTGGGGCCAACGTCCTGACTTTC
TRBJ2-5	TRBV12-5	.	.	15	CASGLNAGAVETQYF	TGTGCTAGTGGTTTGAATGCGGGTGCGGTAGAGACCCAGTACTTC
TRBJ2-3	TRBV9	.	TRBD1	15	CASSVGGGFTDTQYF	TGTGCCAGCAGCGTAGGAGGGGGCTTCACAGATACGCAGTATTTT
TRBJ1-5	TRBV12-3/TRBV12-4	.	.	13	CASSKTWGEPQHF	TGTGCCAGCAGTAAGACCTGGGGGGAGCCCCAGCATTTT
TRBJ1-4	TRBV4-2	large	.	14	CASSQVHNWEKLFF	TGTGCCAGCAGCCAAGTCCACAACTGGGAAAAACTGTTTTTT
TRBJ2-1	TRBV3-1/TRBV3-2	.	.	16	CASSQDFSGTRDWQFF	TGTGCCAGCAGCCAGGACTTTTCCGGGACACGGGACTGGCAGTTCTTC
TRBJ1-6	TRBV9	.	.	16	CASSVEPASGNSPLHF	TGTGCCAGCAGCGTAGAACCAGCCTCTGGTAATTCACCCCTCCACTTT
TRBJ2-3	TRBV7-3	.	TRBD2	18	CASSPRGFSETSDNTQYF	TGTGCCAGCAGCCCGAGGGGTTTTAGCGAGACTAGCGATAATACGCAGTATTTT
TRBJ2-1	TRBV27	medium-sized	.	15	CASSLNSGTYNEQFF	TGTGCCAGCAGTTTAAATAGCGGAACCTACAATGAGCAGTTCTTC